The 26 T cell receptor beta chains below come from one sample, sequenced in a study of control samples from healthy donors and cancer patients. Measured with immunoSEQ multiplex PCR; TCRdb has only the in-frame clones, and not every one. The table has approximately 150,000 clones, about 93% seen once. The sample was blood. All receptors derive from a woman in her twenties or thirties in good health.

This rearrangement joins TRBV6-2 or TRBV6-3 to TRBJ2-4, with a possible D match to TRBD2 (6 bases). Trimming removed 5 bases from V and 0 bases from J, with 14 bases in between. The CDR3 covers 16 residues. Germline CDR1 and CDR2: MNHEY and SVGEGT. This CDR3 reads CASSDGTLLAKNIQYF. CDR3 in DNA: TGTGCCAGCAGTGATGGGACTCTACTAGCCAAAAACATTCAGTACTTC.

The chain uses TRBV7-9 and TRBJ2-1; the D is unclear. Per the germline V gene, CDR1 is SEHNR and CDR2 is FQNEAQ (reference sequence). The CDR3 length is 14 residues. V was shortened by 1 base and J by 4 bases, with 8 bases between the two germline ends. CDR3: CASSLGLHYNEQFF. CDR3 nucleotide sequence: TGTGCCAGCAGCTTAGGACTGCATTACAATGAGCAGTTCTTC.

This chain connects TRBV5-6 to TRBJ1-6; 10 bases agree with TRBD1. This CDR3 has 19 amino acids. Germline V gene data show CDR1 as SGHDT and CDR2 as YYEEEE. Trimming took 4 bases from V and 0 from J; bases not matched to a gene: 10. CDR3 coding DNA: TGTGCCAGCAGCCGCCGGGACAGGGGTTTCAGCTCCTATAATTCACCCCTCCACTTT. This sequence encodes CASSRRDRGFSSYNSPLHF. The full variable domain, rest sourced from reference TRBV5-6 and TRBJ1-6, is DAGVTQSPTHLIKTRGQQVTLRCSPKSGHDTVSWYQQALGQGPQFIFQYYEEEERQRGNFPDRFSGHQFPNYSSELNVNALLLGDSALYLCASSRRDRGFSSYNSPLHFGNGTRLTVT.

This clone was counted once. The V call is TRBV28, the J call TRBJ1-2, with a possible D match to TRBD1 (5 bases). The V end was cut by 7 bases, the J end by 2 bases, with 8 bases between. This CDR3 spans 12 amino acids. Per the germline V gene, CDR1 is MDHEN and CDR2 is SYDVKM. The CDR3 is CASTRVNYGYTF. The CDR3, as DNA: TGTGCCAGCACCAGGGTGAACTATGGCTACACCTTC.

V usage is TRBV12-3 or TRBV12-4 and J usage is TRBJ2-7; TRBD2 aligns across 12 bases. The CDR3 consists of 13 residues. Trimming took 6 bases from V and 13 from J; bases not matched to a gene: 10. CDR3 amino acids: CASSTRTSGTHYF. In DNA, the CDR3 is TGTGCCAGCAGCACCCGGACTAGCGGGACTCACTACTTC.

The V call is TRBV24-1, the J call TRBJ2-3; D is ambiguous. The CDR3 contains 13 residues. CDR1 and CDR2 from the germline V gene are KGHDR and SFDVKD. Trimming pared 9 bases from V and 4 bases from J, leaving 13 bases between. CDR3 amino acids: CATSRTWPDTQYF. Written as DNA, the CDR3 is TGTGCCACCTCAAGGACCTGGCCAGATACGCAGTATTTT.

The chain has TRBV27 and TRBJ2-1; D unresolved. This CDR3 has 16 residues. V shed 5 bases and J shed 0 bases, with 14 bases lying between them. CDR1 is MNHEY, CDR2 SMNVEV, per germline (reference sequence). CDR3 loop: CASSPFIMNSYNEQFF. The CDR3 bases are TGTGCCAGCAGTCCCTTCATAATGAACTCCTACAATGAGCAGTTCTTC.

The chain links TRBV9 to TRBJ2-2; D call uncertain. The V end lost 0 bases, the J end lost 11 bases, and 8 bases lay between the germline ends. Per the germline V gene, CDR1 is SGDLS and CDR2 is YYNGEE. The CDR3 is made up of 12 amino acids. The CDR3, as DNA: TGTGCCAGCAGCGTAGGGTTCTCTGAGCTGTTTTTT. Translation gives CASSVGFSELFF.

The V and J genes are TRBV27 and TRBJ2-1; maybe TRBD1 (6 bases). Between the trimmed V and J ends, which lost 4 bases and 9 bases, there was a span of 19 bases. The CDR3 runs to 15 residues. Germline lookup yields CDR1 MNHEY and CDR2 SMNVEV (reference sequence). This CDR3 is CASSSQGLVFGEQFF. DNA for the CDR3: TGTGCCAGCAGTTCACAGGGATTAGTTTTCGGTGAGCAGTTCTTC.

On this clone: The junction departs from the called germline gene at one end, perhaps through a read error. V usage is TRBV6-1 and J usage is TRBJ1-2; D possibly corresponds to TRBD1 (5 bases). The CDR3 spans 13 residues. CDR1 is MNHNS, CDR2 SASEGT, per germline. The CDR3 is CASSEDSNYGYTF. The CDR3 DNA follows: TGTGCCAGCAGCGAAGACAGTAACTATGGCTACACCTTC.

This clone has only one observation. The J gene is TRBJ1-4, the V gene TRBV28, with 8 bases aligning to TRBD1. The ends lost 2 bases at V and 10 bases at J; junction bases unmatched: 12. In germline, CDR1 is MDHEN, CDR2 SYDVKM. The CDR3 covers 16 residues. The CDR3 loop reads CASSLLLGQGAVKLFF. The CDR3 nucleotides read TGTGCCAGCAGTTTACTCCTCGGGCAGGGGGCGGTAAAACTGTTTTTT.

Here the CDR3 reads CASSTGGAGGELFF. The CDR3 DNA follows: TGTGCCAGCAGTACCGGGGGCGCCGGCGGGGAGCTGTTTTTT. The V call is TRBV6-4, the J call TRBJ2-2; the D gene could be TRBD1 or TRBD2 (6 bases each). V was cut by 5 bases and J by 7 bases, with 14 bases left in between. Germline CDR1 and CDR2: MRHNA and SNTAGT. CDR3 size: 14 residues.

CDR3 sequence: CASSQQGGYTF. CDR3 sequence (DNA): TGTGCCAGCAGCCAACAGGGGGGCTACACCTTC. The chain joins TRBV3-1 (or the pseudogene TRBV3-2) to TRBJ1-2, with a weak D call TRBD1 (6 bases). This CDR3 is built from 11 residues. The V end was cut by 2 bases, the J end by 8 bases, with 6 bases between. In germline, CDR1 is LGHDT, CDR2 YNNKEL (reference sequence).

This chain connects TRBV9 to TRBJ1-6, with D tentatively TRBD1 (5 bases). This CDR3 contains 16 residues. Trimming stripped 0 bases from V and 9 bases from J, with 16 bases between. Germline-derived CDR1 and CDR2 are SGDLS and YYNGEE. The CDR3 here is CASSVGGTHGGSPLHF. The CDR3 nucleotides read TGTGCCAGCAGCGTAGGCGGGACCCATGGGGGTTCACCCCTCCACTTT.

The chain combines TRBV7-6 with TRBJ2-1; D possibly corresponds to TRBD2 (5 bases). Germline CDR1 and CDR2: SGHVS and FNYEAQ. The CDR3 extends over 15 amino acids. Trimming removed 1 base from V and 10 bases from J, with 17 bases in between. The DNA for the CDR3 is TGTGCCAGCAGCTTAGAACGGACTCCGGTTGAGGAGCAGTTCTTC. It is translated as CASSLERTPVEEQFF.

The rearrangement joins TRBV21-1 to TRBJ2-1; the table's D call, TRBD1, was not checked against the DNA. TRBV21-1 is given as a pseudogene. The CDR3 sequence is 17 residues long. The chain's CDR3 is CASSKVFTGSSADEQFF. The CDR3 nucleotides read TGTGCCAGCAGCAAAGTGTTCACAGGGTCGTCGGCCGATGAGCAGTTCTTC.

The V gene is TRBV28, the J gene TRBJ1-3; D is undetermined. Deletions cut 4 bases from V and 1 base from J, with 11 bases between. The CDR3 sequence is 15 residues long. Germline V gene sequence: CDR1 MDHEN, CDR2 SYDVKM. This CDR3 is CASSSPPVSGNTIYF. DNA of the CDR3: TGTGCCAGCAGTTCCCCACCAGTTTCTGGAAACACCATATATTTT. The variable domain in full, completed from reference TRBV28 and TRBJ1-3, reads DVKVTQSSRYLVKRTGEKVFLECVQDMDHENMFWYRQDPGLGLRLIYFSYDVKMKEKGDIPEGYSVSREKKERFSLILESASTNQTSMYLCASSSPPVSGNTIYFGEGSWLTVV.

The J gene is TRBJ2-3, the V gene TRBV5-4, with D unresolved. The CDR3 is 13 residues long. V shed 4 bases and J shed 4 bases, with 10 bases lying between them. CDR1 SGHNT and CDR2 YYREEE come from the germline V gene (reference sequence). CDR3 in amino acids: CASSPAFADTQYF. The CDR3 DNA follows: TGTGCCAGCAGCCCCGCTTTTGCAGATACGCAGTATTTT.

This sequence joins TRBV7-9 and TRBJ2-7; 7 nucleotides align to TRBD2. There are 13 residues in the CDR3. V lost 4 bases, J lost 4 bases, and 4 bases stayed unmatched. Looked up from germline, CDR1 is SEHNR and CDR2 is FQNEAQ (reference sequence). CDR3 sequence reads: CASSSSGEYEQYF. The CDR3 nucleotides are TGTGCCAGCAGCTCAAGCGGGGAATACGAGCAGTACTTC.

This clone appeared once. V usage is TRBV30 and J usage is TRBJ2-7; D is unclear. The germline V and J ends were trimmed by 0 bases and 0 bases, with 6 bases remaining between them. The germline V gene encodes CDR1 GTSNPN and CDR2 SVGIG (reference sequence). The CDR3 is made up of 13 amino acids. The CDR3 sequence is CAWSVPNSYEQYF. The CDR3 DNA is TGTGCCTGGAGTGTACCCAACTCCTACGAGCAGTACTTC.

This rearrangement joins TRBV6-6 to TRBJ2-2; 7 bases agree with TRBD2. CDR1 and CDR2 from the germline V gene are MNHNY and SVGAGI (reference sequence). The CDR3 covers 16 residues. The junction had 9 bases not matched to a gene; V was cut back by 2 bases and J by 6 bases. The CDR3 DNA reads as TGTGCCAGCAGTTACGATCAGGGACTATTGGCCGGGGAGCTGTTTTTT. Translation gives CASSYDQGLLAGELFF.

The V gene is TRBV27, the J gene TRBJ1-5; 7 nucleotides agree with TRBD1. The junction had 8 bases not matched to a gene; V was cut back by 5 bases and J by 4 bases. CDR1 MNHEY and CDR2 SMNVEV come from the germline V gene (reference sequence). CDR3 size: 15 residues. The CDR3 here is CASSRGTVPNQPQHF. DNA of the CDR3: TGTGCCAGCAGTCGGGGGACAGTACCTAATCAGCCCCAGCATTTT.

This rearrangement joins TRBV4-2 to TRBJ2-1, with D possibly being TRBD1 or TRBD2 (5 bases each). The CDR3 is made up of 15 amino acids. Germline lookup yields CDR1 LGHNA and CDR2 YNFKEQ. V lost 2 bases to trimming and J lost 4 bases, with 12 bases between them. The DNA of the CDR3 is TGTGCCAGCAGCCAACCCGAGGGGATTTACAATGAGCAGTTCTTC. Its protein is CASSQPEGIYNEQFF.

The chain couples TRBV9 to TRBJ2-5; 8 bases are a match to TRBD2. Germline V gene data show CDR1 as SGDLS and CDR2 as YYNGEE. Trimming took 10 bases from V and 4 from J; bases not matched to a gene: 0. This CDR3 contains 10 residues. The DNA for the CDR3 is TGTGCCCGGGGGGGAGAGACCCAGTACTTC. Encoded protein: CARGGETQYF. Full variable domain (remainder filled in from reference TRBV9 and TRBJ2-5): DSGVTQTPKHLITATGQRVTLRCSPRSGDLSVYWYQQSLDQGLQFLIQYYNGEERAKGNILERFSAQQFPDLHSELNLSSLELGDSALYFCARGGETQYFGPGTRLLVL.

The count of this clone is one. The chain couples TRBV15 to TRBJ2-2; 11 positions match TRBD2. V lost 5 bases to trimming and J lost 7 bases; unmatched junction nucleotides: 9. Per germline, CDR1 LNHNV and CDR2 YYDKDF (reference sequence). The CDR3 is made up of 16 amino acids. CDR3 sequence reads: CATSPSGRHKVGELFF. In DNA form, the CDR3 reads TGTGCCACCAGCCCTAGCGGGAGGCACAAGGTCGGGGAGCTGTTTTTT.

The V gene is TRBV19, the J gene TRBJ2-1; 7 nucleotides match TRBD2. Germline V gene data show CDR1 as LNHDA and CDR2 as SQIVND (reference sequence). CDR3 length: 20 amino acids. After removal of 1 base from V and 1 base from J, the junction contained 16 bases not matched to a gene. The CDR3 is CASSIGTGGRAELSYNEQFF. CDR3 nucleotide sequence: TGTGCCAGTAGTATAGGAACGGGAGGTCGGGCAGAGCTTTCCTACAATGAGCAGTTCTTC.